The 25 T cell receptor beta chains below come from one sample, sequenced in a study of CD8+ T cells in alopecia areata. Isolated RNA was reverse transcribed into cDNA used as the sequencing template. Data came from immunoSEQ multiplex PCR; TCRdb stores just in-frame clones and leaves some out. The sample includes 150,000 to 200,000 clones, roughly 60% of them seen just once. Sequencing input: CD4+ T cells sorted from blood. The receptors come from a human donor in good health.

Details on this clone: Within the sample, other DNA sequences also encode this same CDR3. V gene TRBV5-1 combines with J gene TRBJ2-7; D is possibly TRBD2 (5 bases). This CDR3 comprises 13 residues. From germline, CDR1 is SGHRS and CDR2 YFSETQ. V was pared by 0 bases and J by 1 base, with 5 bases between. CDR3 sequence reads: CASSLAGSYEQYF. The CDR3 region has the DNA TGCGCCAGCAGCTTGGCGGGGTCCTACGAGCAGTACTTC.

The V gene is TRBV27, the J gene TRBJ1-2; tentative D call: TRBD1 (5 bases). This CDR3 spans 16 amino acids. Trimming removed 5 bases at V and 4 bases at J, with 20 bases between. The germline V gene has CDR1 MNHEY and CDR2 SMNVEV (reference sequence). The CDR3 region is CASSRGSSIGSYGYTF. The CDR3 nucleotides are TGTGCCAGCAGTAGGGGCTCGTCAATTGGAAGCTATGGCTACACCTTC.

The chain recombines TRBV19 with TRBJ2-1; D possibly uses TRBD1 or TRBD2 (6 bases each). Germline values: CDR1 LNHDA, CDR2 SQIVND (reference sequence). The CDR3 extends over 15 amino acids. Deletions cut 6 bases from V and 3 bases from J, with 15 bases between. This CDR3 reads CASRGGQSYYNEQFF. The CDR3 DNA follows: TGTGCCAGTAGAGGGGGGCAGTCTTACTACAATGAGCAGTTCTTC.

For this clone: The junction departs from the called germline gene at one end, perhaps through a read error. This chain uses TRBV15 with TRBJ1-4, with unresolved D. CDR3 length equals 13 residues. Germline loops: CDR1 LNHNV, CDR2 YYDKDF (reference sequence). In DNA form, the CDR3 reads TGTGCCACCAGCCGAGATTATTTGGAAAAACTGTTTTTT. It codes for CATSRDYLEKLFF.

This clone showed up just a few times. The chain carries TRBV7-9 and TRBJ2-4; D gene uncertain. The CDR3 contains 14 residues. CDR1 SEHNR and CDR2 FQNEAQ come from the germline V gene (reference sequence). V was trimmed by 2 bases and J by 3 bases, leaving 8 bases between them. The CDR3 region is CASSLLRVKNIQYF. The DNA of the CDR3 is TGTGCCAGCAGCTTACTCCGAGTCAAAAACATTCAGTACTTC.

V and J are TRBV2 and TRBJ2-5; TRBD2 aligns across 13 bases. The end of the DNA fits TRBJ2-7 better, so the J call may be wrong. This CDR3 region has 16 residues. CDR1 is SNHLY and CDR2 is FYNNEI in the germline V gene. As DNA, the CDR3 is TGTGCCAGCAGGACTCGGACTAGCGGGAGCTCCTACGAGCAGTACTTC. Translation: CASRTRTSGSSYEQYF.

The chain couples TRBV28 to TRBJ1-2, with D unresolved. V lost 5 bases, J lost 8 bases, and 6 bases lay in between. Germline V gene sequence: CDR1 MDHEN, CDR2 SYDVKM. The CDR3 sequence is 10 residues long. In DNA form, the CDR3 reads TGTGCCAGCAGTGCGAAGGGCTACACCTTC. Translation gives CASSAKGYTF.

This clone was counted only a few times. The V and J genes are TRBV6-6 and TRBJ2-5; a possible D gene is TRBD2 (5 bases). Trimming pared 0 bases from V and 5 bases from J, leaving 13 bases between. Germline V gene sequence: CDR1 MNHNY, CDR2 SVGAGI (reference sequence). The CDR3 spans 15 residues. The CDR3 spells CASSYSRTTTETQYF. Written as DNA, the CDR3 is TGTGCCAGCAGTTACTCGAGAACGACTACGGAGACCCAGTACTTC.

The DNA for the CDR3 is TGCAGCGGGGTCGAGCCTATGAACACTGAAGCTTTCTTT. It encodes CSGVEPMNTEAFF. The rearrangement joins TRBV29-1 to TRBJ1-1, with no clear D. The CDR3 is 13 amino acids. Germline CDR1 and CDR2: SQVTM and ANQGSEA. V was cut by 7 bases and J by 0 bases, with 12 bases left in between.

This sequence joins TRBV29-1 and TRBJ1-2; TRBD1 agrees at 8 bases. Germline CDR1 reads SQVTM; CDR2 reads ANQGSEA. V shed 4 bases and J 0 bases; nucleotides not matched to a gene: 4. CDR3 size: 14 residues. The CDR3: CSVGQGTANYGYTF. In DNA form, the CDR3 reads TGCAGCGTTGGACAGGGGACGGCTAACTATGGCTACACCTTC.

This clone was recorded only once. V and J are TRBV7-9 and TRBJ2-3, with D possibly matching TRBD1 (5 bases). This CDR3 is 14 amino acids long. Trimming cost V 5 bases and J 5 bases, with 14 bases left between them. The germline V gene encodes CDR1 SEHNR and CDR2 FQNEAQ (reference sequence). The CDR3 bases are TGTGCCAGCAGCACAAGGGAAAGGGGAGATACGCAGTATTTT. This translates into CASSTRERGDTQYF.

This clone was seen only a few times. V and J are TRBV10-2 and TRBJ2-7, with a weak D call TRBD2 (6 bases). Germline loops: CDR1 WSHSY, CDR2 SAAADI. CDR3 length: 15 amino acids. Trimming took off 6 bases at V and 2 bases at J, with 17 bases between the two ends. The CDR3 protein is CASSLTSNPTYEQYF. The CDR3 DNA follows: TGCGCCAGCAGCCTTACTAGCAATCCCACCTACGAGCAGTACTTC.

The V call is TRBV30, the J call TRBJ2-2; TRBD1 agrees at 7 bases. Per the germline V gene, CDR1 is GTSNPN and CDR2 is SVGIG (reference sequence). This CDR3 spans 12 amino acids. V trimming: 6 bases; J trimming: 3 bases; junction bases outside the gene matches: 1. The CDR3 DNA sequence: TGTGCCTGTGACAGGGACACCGGGGAGCTGTTTTTT. Protein product: CACDRDTGELFF.

The chain is built from TRBV29-1 and TRBJ2-3, with D perhaps TRBD2 (6 bases). Between the trimmed V and J ends, which lost 4 bases and 2 bases, there was a span of 10 bases. This CDR3 comprises 13 residues. Per the germline V gene, CDR1 is SQVTM and CDR2 is ANQGSEA. In DNA form, the CDR3 reads TGCAGCGTTGTCGCGGGGTACACAGATACGCAGTATTTT. Translating it yields CSVVAGYTDTQYF.

The V call is TRBV5-1, the J call TRBJ2-5; D uncertain. CDR1 is SGHRS and CDR2 is YFSETQ in the germline V gene. The CDR3 loop spans 15 amino acids. V was trimmed by 1 base and J by 0 bases, leaving 10 bases between them. Written as DNA, the CDR3 is TGCGCCAGCAGCTTGAGCTTCGACTACCAAGAGACCCAGTACTTC. Residues: CASSLSFDYQETQYF.

The chain employs TRBV4-1 and TRBJ2-7; D remains ambiguous. CDR1 MGHRA and CDR2 YSYEKL come from the germline V gene. The CDR3 sequence is 15 residues long. V dropped 0 bases and J dropped 3 bases, with 12 bases sitting between them. For the CDR3, the DNA is TGCGCCAGCAGCCAAGATGGTACACTCGTCTACGAGCAGTACTTC. Amino acid sequence: CASSQDGTLVYEQYF.

The sample holds a few counts of this clone. The chain combines TRBV4-2 with TRBJ2-7; D is possibly TRBD2 (6 bases). The CDR3 consists of 16 residues. In germline, CDR1 is LGHNA, CDR2 YNFKEQ. V gave up 1 base and J gave up 5 bases, with 18 bases separating them. CDR3 in amino acids: CASSQGAEAGFHEQYF. In DNA form, the CDR3 reads TGTGCCAGCAGCCAAGGGGCCGAGGCGGGATTCCACGAGCAGTACTTC.

The chain's CDR3 is CASSIRFGADRTGELFF. CDR3 nucleotide sequence: TGTGCCAGTAGTATCCGCTTCGGGGCAGATCGGACCGGGGAGCTGTTTTTT. The V gene is TRBV19, the J gene TRBJ2-2; D might be TRBD1 or TRBD2, each matching 5 bases. The CDR3 loop spans 17 amino acids. Per the germline V gene, CDR1 is LNHDA and CDR2 is SQIVND (reference sequence). The V gene lost 3 bases and the J gene lost 5 bases, with 19 bases spanning the gap.

The CDR3 loop reads CASRTGVNQPQHF. The CDR3 coding sequence is TGTGCCAGCAGGACAGGGGTAAATCAGCCCCAGCATTTT. This rearrangement joins TRBV6-1 to TRBJ1-5, with 8 positions matching TRBD1. The CDR3 contains 13 residues. After removal of 6 bases from V and 4 bases from J, the junction contained 2 bases not matched to a gene. Germline loops: CDR1 MNHNS, CDR2 SASEGT.

This rearrangement joins TRBV29-1 to TRBJ2-5; D is uncertain. V was pared by 6 bases and J by 5 bases, with 10 bases between. The CDR3 is made up of 11 amino acids. Germline V CDR1 and CDR2: SQVTM, ANQGSEA. The CDR3 spells CSVTLGETQYF. The DNA for the CDR3 is TGCAGCGTCACCCTGGGGGAGACCCAGTACTTC. The full variable domain, completed using reference TRBV29-1 and TRBJ2-5, is SAVISQKPSRDICQRGTSLTIQCQVDSQVTMMFWYRQQPGQSLTLIATANQGSEATYESGFVIDKFPISRPNLTFSTLTVSNMSPEDSSIYLCSVTLGETQYFGPGTRLLVL.

The chain is built from TRBV4-2 and TRBJ2-3, with a weak D call TRBD2 (5 bases). Trimming cost V 1 base and J 3 bases, with 14 bases left between them. This CDR3 spans 16 amino acids. Per the germline V gene, CDR1 is LGHNA and CDR2 is YNFKEQ. This CDR3 reads CASSQGLGMSTDTQYF. The CDR3 DNA reads as TGTGCCAGCAGCCAAGGTCTCGGGATGTCGACAGATACGCAGTATTTT.

This clone came up a few times. This chain connects TRBV29-1 to TRBJ2-7, with TRBD1 matching 10 bases. Germline CDR1 reads SQVTM; CDR2 reads ANQGSEA. Germline trimming cut 6 bases from V and 5 bases from J; bases unmatched to any gene: 10. The CDR3 is 14 amino acids. The CDR3 coding sequence is TGCAGCGTCGCTGCTTCCGGGACAGGGGACGAGCAGTACTTC. Its protein is CSVAASGTGDEQYF.

The V and J genes are TRBV23-1 and TRBJ2-1; D not resolved. TRBV23-1 is sorted into the ORF group, with uncertain function. The CDR3 has 13 residues. The germline V and J ends were trimmed by 10 bases and 4 bases, with 14 bases remaining between them. CDR3 amino acids: CAIESDQYNEQFF. CDR3 sequence (DNA): TGCGCCATCGAATCGGACCAGTACAATGAGCAGTTCTTC.

The chain has TRBV27 and TRBJ2-4; D might be TRBD2 (5 bases). This CDR3 has 12 amino acids. Germline CDR1 reads MNHEY; CDR2 reads SMNVEV (reference sequence). The V end was cut by 7 bases, the J end by 7 bases, with 11 bases between. The CDR3 reads CASKTGFNIQYF. The DNA of the CDR3 is TGTGCCAGCAAGACGGGGTTCAACATTCAGTACTTC.

The chain is built from TRBV5-6 and TRBJ1-5; D is ambiguous. The CDR3 is made up of 14 amino acids. The germline gives CDR1 SGHDT, CDR2 YYEEEE. V gave up 2 bases and J gave up 5 bases, with 11 bases separating them. The CDR3 DNA reads TGTGCCAGCAGCTTTAGCCACGGCGATCAGCCCCAGCATTTT. The encoded protein is CASSFSHGDQPQHF. The full variable domain, its missing parts supplied by reference TRBV5-6 and TRBJ1-5, is DAGVTQSPTHLIKTRGQQVTLRCSPKSGHDTVSWYQQALGQGPQFIFQYYEEEERQRGNFPDRFSGHQFPNYSSELNVNALLLGDSALYLCASSFSHGDQPQHFGDGTRLSIL.